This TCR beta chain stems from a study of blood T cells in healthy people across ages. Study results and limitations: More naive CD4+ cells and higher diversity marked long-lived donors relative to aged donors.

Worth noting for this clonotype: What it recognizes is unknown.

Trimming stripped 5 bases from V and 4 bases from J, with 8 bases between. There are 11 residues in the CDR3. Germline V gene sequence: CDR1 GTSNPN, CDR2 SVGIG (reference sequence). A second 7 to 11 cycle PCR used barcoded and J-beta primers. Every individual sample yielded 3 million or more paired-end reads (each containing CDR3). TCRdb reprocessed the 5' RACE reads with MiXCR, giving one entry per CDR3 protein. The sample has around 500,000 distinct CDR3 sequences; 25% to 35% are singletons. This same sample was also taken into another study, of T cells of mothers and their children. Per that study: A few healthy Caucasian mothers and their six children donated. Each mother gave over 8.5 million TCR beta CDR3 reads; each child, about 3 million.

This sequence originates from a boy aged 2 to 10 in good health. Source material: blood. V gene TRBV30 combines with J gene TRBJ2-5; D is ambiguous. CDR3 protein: CAWYGGETQYF. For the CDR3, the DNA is TGTGCCTGGTACGGTGGAGAGACCCAGTACTTC.